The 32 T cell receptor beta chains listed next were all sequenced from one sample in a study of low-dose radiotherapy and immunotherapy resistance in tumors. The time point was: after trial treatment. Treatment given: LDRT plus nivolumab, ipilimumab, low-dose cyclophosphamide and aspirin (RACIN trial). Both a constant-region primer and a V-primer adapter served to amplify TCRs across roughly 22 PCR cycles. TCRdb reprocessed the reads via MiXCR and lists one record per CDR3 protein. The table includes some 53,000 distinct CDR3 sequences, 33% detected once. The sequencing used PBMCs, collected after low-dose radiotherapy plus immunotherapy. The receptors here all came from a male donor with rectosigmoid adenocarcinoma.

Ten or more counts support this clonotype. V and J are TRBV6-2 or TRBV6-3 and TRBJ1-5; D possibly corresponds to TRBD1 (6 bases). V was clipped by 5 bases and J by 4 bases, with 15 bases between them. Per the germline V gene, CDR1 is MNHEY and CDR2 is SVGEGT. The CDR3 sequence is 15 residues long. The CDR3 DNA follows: TGTGCCAGCAGTCCCCGTCCTACAGGGAATCAGCCCCAGCATTTT. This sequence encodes CASSPRPTGNQPQHF.

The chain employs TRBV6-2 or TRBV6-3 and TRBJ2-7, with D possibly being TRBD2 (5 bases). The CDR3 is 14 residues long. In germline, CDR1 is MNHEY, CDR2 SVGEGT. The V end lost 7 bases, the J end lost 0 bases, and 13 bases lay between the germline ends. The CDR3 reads CASTEWRSSYEQYF. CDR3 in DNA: TGTGCCAGCACCGAGTGGAGGAGCTCCTACGAGCAGTACTTC.

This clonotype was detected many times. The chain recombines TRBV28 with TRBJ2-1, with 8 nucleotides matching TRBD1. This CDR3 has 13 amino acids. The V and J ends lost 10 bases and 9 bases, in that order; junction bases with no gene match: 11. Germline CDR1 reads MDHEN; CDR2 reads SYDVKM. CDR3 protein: CATLGQGAAEQFF. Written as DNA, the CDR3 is TGTGCCACCTTAGGTCAGGGGGCGGCTGAGCAGTTCTTC.

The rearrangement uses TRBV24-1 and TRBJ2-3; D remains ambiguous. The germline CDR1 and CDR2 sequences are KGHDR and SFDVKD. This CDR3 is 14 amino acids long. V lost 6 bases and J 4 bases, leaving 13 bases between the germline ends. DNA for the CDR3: TGTGCCACCAGTCGCGGCAGAACTCCAGATACGCAGTATTTT. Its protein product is CATSRGRTPDTQYF.

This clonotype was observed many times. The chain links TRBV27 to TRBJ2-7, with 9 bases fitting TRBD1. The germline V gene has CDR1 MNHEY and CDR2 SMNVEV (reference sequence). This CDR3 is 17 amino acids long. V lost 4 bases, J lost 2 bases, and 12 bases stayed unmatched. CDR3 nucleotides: TGTGCCAGCAGTTCCAGGGCCGGGACAGGGATACCCTACGAGCAGTACTTC. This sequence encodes CASSSRAGTGIPYEQYF.

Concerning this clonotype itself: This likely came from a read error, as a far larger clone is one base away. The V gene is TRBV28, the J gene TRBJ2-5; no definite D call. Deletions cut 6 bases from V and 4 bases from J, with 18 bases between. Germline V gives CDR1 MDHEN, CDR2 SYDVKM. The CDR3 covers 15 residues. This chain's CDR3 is CASSSPSDLRETQYF. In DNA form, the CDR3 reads TGTGCCAGCAGCTCGCCGTCTGATTTACGAGAGACCCAGTACTTC.

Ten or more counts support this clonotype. The CDR3 nucleotides read TGTGCCAGCAGTTTGGGGGTCACAGTCGGAAACATTCAGTACTTC. Its protein product is CASSLGVTVGNIQYF. The chain couples TRBV6-6 to TRBJ2-4; D might be TRBD1 or TRBD2, each matching 5 bases. Between the trimmed V and J ends, which lost 4 bases and 6 bases, there was a span of 16 bases. Germline CDR1 MNHNY, CDR2 SVGAGI (reference sequence). The CDR3 has 15 residues.

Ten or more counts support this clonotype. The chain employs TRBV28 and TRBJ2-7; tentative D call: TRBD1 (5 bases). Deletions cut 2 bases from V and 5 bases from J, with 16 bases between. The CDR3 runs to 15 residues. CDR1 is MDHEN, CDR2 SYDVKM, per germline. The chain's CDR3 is CASSLVGRAVHEQYF. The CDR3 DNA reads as TGTGCCAGCAGTTTAGTCGGCAGGGCGGTCCACGAGCAGTACTTC.

CDR3 amino acids: CASSFRDEPQHF. CDR3 coding DNA: TGTGCCAGTAGTTTCAGGGATGAGCCCCAGCATTTT. The chain joins TRBV19 to TRBJ1-5; possible D gene TRBD1, 5 bases. CDR3 length: 12 amino acids. V was clipped by 5 bases and J by 8 bases, with 10 bases between them. Germline loops: CDR1 LNHDA, CDR2 SQIVND (reference sequence).

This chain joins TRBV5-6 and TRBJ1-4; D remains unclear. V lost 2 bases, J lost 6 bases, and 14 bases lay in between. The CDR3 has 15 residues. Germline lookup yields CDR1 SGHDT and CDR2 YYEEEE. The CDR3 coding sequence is TGTGCCAGCAGCTTCTCGGCTTTAAGGGATGAAAAACTGTTTTTT. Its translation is CASSFSALRDEKLFF.

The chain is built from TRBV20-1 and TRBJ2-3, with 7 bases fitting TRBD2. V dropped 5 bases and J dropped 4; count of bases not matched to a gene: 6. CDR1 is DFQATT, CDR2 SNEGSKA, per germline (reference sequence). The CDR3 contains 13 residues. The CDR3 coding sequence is TGCAGTGCTGTCGGGGGGAGTGCAGATACGCAGTATTTT. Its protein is CSAVGGSADTQYF.

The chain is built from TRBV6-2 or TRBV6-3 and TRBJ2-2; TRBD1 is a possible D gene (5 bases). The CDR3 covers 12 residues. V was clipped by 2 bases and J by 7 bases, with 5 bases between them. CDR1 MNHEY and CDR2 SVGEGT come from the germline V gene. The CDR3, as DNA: TGTGCCAGCAGTTACAGGGGCGGGGAGCTGTTTTTT. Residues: CASSYRGGELFF.

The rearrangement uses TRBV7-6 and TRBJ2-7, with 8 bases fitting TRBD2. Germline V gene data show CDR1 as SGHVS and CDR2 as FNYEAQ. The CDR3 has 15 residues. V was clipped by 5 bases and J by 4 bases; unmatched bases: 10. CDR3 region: CASSTSGSQFYEQYF. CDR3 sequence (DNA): TGTGCCAGCAGCACCAGCGGGAGCCAGTTTTACGAGCAGTACTTC.

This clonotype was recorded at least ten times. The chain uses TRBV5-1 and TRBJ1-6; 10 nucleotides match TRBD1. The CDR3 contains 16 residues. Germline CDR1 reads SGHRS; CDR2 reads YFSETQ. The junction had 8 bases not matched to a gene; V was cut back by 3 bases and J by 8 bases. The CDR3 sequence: CASSWADRGNHSPLHF. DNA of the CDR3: TGCGCCAGCAGCTGGGCGGACAGGGGGAACCATTCACCCCTCCACTTT.

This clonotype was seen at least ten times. The CDR3 DNA sequence: TGTGCCAGCAGTCCCCTAAAACGGGGGAGGGATCAGCCCCAGCATTTT. Amino acids: CASSPLKRGRDQPQHF. The rearrangement joins TRBV6-5 to TRBJ1-5, with D perhaps matching TRBD1 (5 bases). V was cut by 5 bases and J by 5 bases, with 19 bases left in between. The CDR3 runs to 16 residues. CDR1 and CDR2 (germline): MNHEY, SVGAGI.

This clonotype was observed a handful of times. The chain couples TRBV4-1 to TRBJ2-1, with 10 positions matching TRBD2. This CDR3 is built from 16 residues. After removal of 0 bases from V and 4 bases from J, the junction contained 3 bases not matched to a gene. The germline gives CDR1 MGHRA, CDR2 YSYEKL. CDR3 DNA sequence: TGCGCCAGCAGCCAAGAGTCTAGCGGGGGATACAATGAGCAGTTCTTC. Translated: CASSQESSGGYNEQFF.

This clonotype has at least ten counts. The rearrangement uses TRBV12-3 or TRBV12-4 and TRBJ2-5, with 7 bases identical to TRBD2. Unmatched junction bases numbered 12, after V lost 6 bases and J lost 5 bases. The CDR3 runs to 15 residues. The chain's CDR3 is CASSPPRGRGETQYF. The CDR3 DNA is TGTGCCAGCAGCCCCCCCCGCGGGAGAGGCGAGACCCAGTACTTC.

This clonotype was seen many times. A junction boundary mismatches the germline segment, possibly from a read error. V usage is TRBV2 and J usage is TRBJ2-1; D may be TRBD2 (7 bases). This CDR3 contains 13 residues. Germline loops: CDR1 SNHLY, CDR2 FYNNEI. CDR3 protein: CASSETGGPGLVF. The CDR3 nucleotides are TGTGCCAGCAGTGAAACGGGGGGCCCCGGTTTGGTCTTC.

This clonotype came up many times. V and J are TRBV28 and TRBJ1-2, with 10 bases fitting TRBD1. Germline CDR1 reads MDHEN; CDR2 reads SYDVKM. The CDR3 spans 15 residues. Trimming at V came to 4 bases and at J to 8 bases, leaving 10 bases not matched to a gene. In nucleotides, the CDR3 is TGTGCCAGCAGTTCTCAAGGGACAGGGGCACAGGGCTACACCTTC. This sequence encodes CASSSQGTGAQGYTF.

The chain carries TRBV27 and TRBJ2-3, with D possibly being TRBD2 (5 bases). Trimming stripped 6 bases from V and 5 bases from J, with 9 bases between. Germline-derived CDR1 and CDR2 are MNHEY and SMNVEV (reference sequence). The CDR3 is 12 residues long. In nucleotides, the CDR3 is TGTGCCAGCAGAAACAGCGGAGATACGCAGTATTTT. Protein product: CASRNSGDTQYF.

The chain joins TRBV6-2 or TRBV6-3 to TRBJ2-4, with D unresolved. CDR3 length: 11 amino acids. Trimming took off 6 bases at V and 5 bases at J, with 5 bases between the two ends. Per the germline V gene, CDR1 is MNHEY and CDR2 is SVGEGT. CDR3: CASREENIQYF. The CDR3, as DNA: TGTGCCAGCAGGGAAGAAAACATTCAGTACTTC.

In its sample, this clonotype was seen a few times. The CDR3 DNA reads TGTGCCAGCAGTGAAAGGGGGGCTGGCACAGATACGCAGTATTTT. It codes for CASSERGAGTDTQYF. The chain couples TRBV2 to TRBJ2-3; D may correspond to TRBD1 or TRBD2 (6 bases each). V lost 2 bases and J lost 1, with 10 bases in between. The CDR3 is made up of 15 amino acids. Germline V CDR1 and CDR2: SNHLY, FYNNEI.

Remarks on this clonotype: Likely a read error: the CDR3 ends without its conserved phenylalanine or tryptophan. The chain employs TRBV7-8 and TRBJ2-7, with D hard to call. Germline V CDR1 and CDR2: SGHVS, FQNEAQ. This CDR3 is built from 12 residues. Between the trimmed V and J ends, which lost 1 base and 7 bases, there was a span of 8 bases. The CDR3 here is CASSLGSREQYL. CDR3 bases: TGTGCCAGCAGCTTAGGATCCAGGGAGCAGTACTTA.

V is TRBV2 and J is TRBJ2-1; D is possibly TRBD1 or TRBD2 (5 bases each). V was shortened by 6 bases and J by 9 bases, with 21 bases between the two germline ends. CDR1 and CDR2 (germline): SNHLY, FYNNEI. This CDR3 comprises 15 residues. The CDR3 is CASSAGTVAPGEQFF. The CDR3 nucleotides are TGTGCCAGCAGCGCCGGGACCGTAGCACCAGGTGAGCAGTTCTTC.

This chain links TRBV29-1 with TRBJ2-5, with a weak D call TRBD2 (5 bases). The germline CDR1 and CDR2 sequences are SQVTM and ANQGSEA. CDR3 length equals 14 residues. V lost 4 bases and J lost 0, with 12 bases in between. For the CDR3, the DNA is TGCAGCGTTGGAGGACTGACGTACCAAGAGACCCAGTACTTC. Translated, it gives CSVGGLTYQETQYF.

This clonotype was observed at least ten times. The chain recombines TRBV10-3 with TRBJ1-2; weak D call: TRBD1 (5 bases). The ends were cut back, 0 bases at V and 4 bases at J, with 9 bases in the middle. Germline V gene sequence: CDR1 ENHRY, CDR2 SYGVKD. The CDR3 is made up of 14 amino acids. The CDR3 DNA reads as TGTGCCATCAGTGAGTCGGCAGGGATCTATGGCTACACCTTC. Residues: CAISESAGIYGYTF.

CDR3 DNA sequence: TGCGCCAGCACAGCTAGTGATGAGCAGTTCTTC. This gives the protein CASTASDEQFF. The rearrangement links TRBV5-1 to TRBJ2-1, with no clear D. Germline V gene sequence: CDR1 SGHRS, CDR2 YFSETQ. The V end lost 6 bases, the J end lost 8 bases, and 9 bases lay between the germline ends. CDR3 length: 11 amino acids.

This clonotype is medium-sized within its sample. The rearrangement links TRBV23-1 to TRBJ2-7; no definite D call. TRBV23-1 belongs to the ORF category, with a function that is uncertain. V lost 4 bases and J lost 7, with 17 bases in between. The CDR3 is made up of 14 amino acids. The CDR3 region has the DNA TGCGCCAGCAGTCCACACGGGCCGCCAGAGGAGCAGTACTTC. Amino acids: CASSPHGPPEEQYF.

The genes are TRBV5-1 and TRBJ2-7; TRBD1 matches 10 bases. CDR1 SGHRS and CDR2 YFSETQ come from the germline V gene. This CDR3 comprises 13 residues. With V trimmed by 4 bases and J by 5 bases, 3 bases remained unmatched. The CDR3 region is CASSQGQGDEQYF. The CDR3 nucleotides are TGCGCCAGCAGCCAAGGACAGGGGGACGAGCAGTACTTC.

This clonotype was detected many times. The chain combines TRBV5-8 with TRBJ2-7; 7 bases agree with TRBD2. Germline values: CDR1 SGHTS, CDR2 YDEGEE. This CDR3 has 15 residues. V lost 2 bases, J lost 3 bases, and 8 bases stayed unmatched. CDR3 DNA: TGTGCCAGCAGCTTCTCTCTAGCGGAAAGCTACGAGCAGTACTTC. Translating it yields CASSFSLAESYEQYF. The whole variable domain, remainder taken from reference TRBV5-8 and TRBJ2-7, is EAGVTQSPTHLIKTRGQQATLRCSPISGHTSVYWYQQALGLGLQFLLWYDEGEERNRGNFPPRFSGRQFPNYSSELNVNALELEDSALYLCASSFSLAESYEQYFGPGTRLTVT.

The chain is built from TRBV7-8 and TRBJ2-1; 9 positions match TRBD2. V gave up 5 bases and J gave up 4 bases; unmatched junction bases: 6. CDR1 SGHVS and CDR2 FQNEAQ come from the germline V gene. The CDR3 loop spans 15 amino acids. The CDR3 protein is CASSLQREAYNEQFF. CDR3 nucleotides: TGTGCCAGCAGCCTACAGCGGGAGGCATACAATGAGCAGTTCTTC.

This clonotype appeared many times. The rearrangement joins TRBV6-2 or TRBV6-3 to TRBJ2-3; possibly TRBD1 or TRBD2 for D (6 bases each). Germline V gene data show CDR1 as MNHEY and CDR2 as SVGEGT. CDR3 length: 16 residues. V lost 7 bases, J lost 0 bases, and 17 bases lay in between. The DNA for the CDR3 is TGTGCCAGCAAAGGGGGTCTGAGCGGGAGCACAGATACGCAGTATTTT. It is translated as CASKGGLSGSTDTQYF.